The clone carrying this T cell receptor beta chain was seen at least ten times. Its antigen is not identified. The sample is drawn from a study of CD8 T cells in ankylosing spondylitis. Whole-study results and caveats: Previous work reported some of these motif variants in the synovial fluid and blood of reactive arthritis. Ankylosing spondylitis blood seemed to carry a telltale TCR beta motif made of under ten highly homologous variants. Clones linked to the disease showed a CD8+ phenotype. They occurred at relatively low frequencies in peripheral blood.

Germline lookup yields CDR1 KGHSH and CDR2 LQKENI. This CDR3 contains 13 residues. V lost 2 bases, J lost 4 bases, and 8 bases lay in between. Making use of molecular barcodes, quantitative 5'-RACE generated TCR beta libraries. TCRdb independently ran MiXCR on the 5' RACE reads; one entry per CDR3 protein. The profile shows tens of thousands of distinct CDR3 sequences, roughly 5.3% of them singletons. Sequenced input: blood, either unsorted or a sorted T cell fraction (not recorded which). The rearrangement joins TRBV18 to TRBJ2-5, with D uncertain. This clonotype originated in a male donor with ankylosing spondylitis or in good health (not recorded which). CDR3: CASSPTPGETQYF. As DNA, the CDR3 is TGTGCCAGCTCACCAACACCCGGAGAGACCCAGTACTTC.